These T cell receptor beta chains were read from a single sample in a study of radiotherapy plus CTLA-4 blockade in lung cancer. The data were produced by immunoSEQ multiplex PCR, yet TCRdb's version contains in-frame clones alone and is incomplete. The data contain some 50,000 clones, 80% to 90% of them singletons. Sample: peripheral blood, taken from a patient treated with radiotherapy plus ipilimumab. These receptors were obtained from a human donor with non-small cell lung cancer whose response to radiotherapy plus ipilimumab could not be evaluated. Both conserved end residues are part of each CDR3. D genes are given only for firm matches. A row's size may be missing; if present it is once, few, many or a size class.

d_gene: NA; v_gene: TRBV7-2; abundance: NA; j_gene: TRBJ1-1; CDR3nt: TGTGCCAGCAGCTTAGTGGCAGGGGACACTGAAGCTTTCTTT; CDR3aa: CASSLVAGDTEAFF
d_gene: TRBD1; v_gene: TRBV29-1; abundance: NA; j_gene: TRBJ2-3; CDR3nt: TGCAGCGTTGGACAGGGGATAGATACGCAGTATTTT; CDR3aa: CSVGQGIDTQYF
d_gene: NA; v_gene: TRBV19; abundance: NA; j_gene: TRBJ1-1; CDR3nt: TGTGCCAGTAGGGACAGCCAAATGAACACTGAAGCTTTCTTT; CDR3aa: CASRDSQMNTEAFF
d_gene: NA; v_gene: TRBV27; abundance: NA; j_gene: TRBJ1-1; CDR3nt: TGTGCCAGCAGTTCCCGGGGGGGGGAAGCTTTCTTT; CDR3aa: CASSSRGGEAFF
d_gene: TRBD2; v_gene: TRBV30; abundance: few; j_gene: TRBJ2-7; CDR3nt: TGTGCCTGGAGTCGTATAAGGCTAGCGGCGACCTACGAGCAGTACTTC; CDR3aa: CAWSRIRLAATYEQYF
d_gene: TRBD1; v_gene: TRBV11-2; abundance: NA; j_gene: TRBJ2-7; CDR3nt: TGTGCCAGCAGCTCCTACAGGGGATACGAGCAGTACTTC; CDR3aa: CASSSYRGYEQYF
d_gene: NA; v_gene: TRBV12-5; abundance: NA; j_gene: TRBJ2-1; CDR3nt: TGTGCTAGTGCCGTTCAATCCGGACAGAAGCAGTTCTTC; CDR3aa: CASAVQSGQKQFF
d_gene: NA; v_gene: TRBV28; abundance: NA; j_gene: TRBJ1-2; CDR3nt: TGTGCCAGCGGCTGGGACTGGGATAAACTCTATGGCTACACCTTC; CDR3aa: CASGWDWDKLYGYTF
d_gene: TRBD1; v_gene: TRBV28; abundance: NA; j_gene: TRBJ1-1; CDR3nt: TGTGCCAGCAGTTCCTCTAGACAGGGTGCAAAAGCTTTCTTT; CDR3aa: CASSSSRQGAKAFF
d_gene: NA; v_gene: TRBV9; abundance: NA; j_gene: TRBJ2-1; CDR3nt: TGTGCCAGCAGCCCTTGGGTCGGGGGTTACAATGAGCAGTTCTTC; CDR3aa: CASSPWVGGYNEQFF
d_gene: NA; v_gene: TRBV5-4; abundance: NA; j_gene: TRBJ1-2; CDR3nt: TGTGCCAGCAGCTTGGTCGGGACAACTAACTATGGCTACACCTTC; CDR3aa: CASSLVGTTNYGYTF
d_gene: TRBD2; v_gene: TRBV10-3; abundance: NA; j_gene: TRBJ2-7; CDR3nt: TGTGCCATCAGCCCCCATAGCGGGAGGGTCTCCTACGAGCAGTACTTC; CDR3aa: CAISPHSGRVSYEQYF
d_gene: NA; v_gene: TRBV2; abundance: NA; j_gene: TRBJ2-3; CDR3nt: TGTGCCAGCAGTGAAGTTCTGGTCGCGGGGTTGTACAGAGATACGCAGTATTTT; CDR3aa: CASSEVLVAGLYRDTQYF
d_gene: TRBD1; v_gene: TRBV27; abundance: NA; j_gene: TRBJ1-1; CDR3nt: TGTGCCAGCAGTGAAAGGGACAGGGAGTACACTGAAGCTTTCTTT; CDR3aa: CASSERDREYTEAFF
d_gene: TRBD1; v_gene: TRBV19; abundance: NA; j_gene: TRBJ1-5; CDR3nt: TGTGCCAGTAGTATAGGCGAGGGACAGCCTTATAGCAATCAGCCCCAGCATTTT; CDR3aa: CASSIGEGQPYSNQPQHF
d_gene: NA; v_gene: TRBV5-1; abundance: NA; j_gene: TRBJ2-7; CDR3nt: TGCGCCAGCAGCTTGAGGACAGACTCCTACGAGCAGTACTTC; CDR3aa: CASSLRTDSYEQYF
d_gene: TRBD2; v_gene: TRBV7-9; abundance: NA; j_gene: TRBJ2-7; CDR3nt: TGTGCCAGCAGCTTAGTTTCAGCGGGAGGATTCTCCTACGAGCAGTACTTC; CDR3aa: CASSLVSAGGFSYEQYF
d_gene: NA; v_gene: TRBV12-2; abundance: NA; j_gene: TRBJ1-1; CDR3nt: TGTGCAAGTCGCTTAAATCCCGGTGGTGGCACTGAAGCTTTCTTT; CDR3aa: CASRLNPGGGTEAFF
d_gene: TRBD2; v_gene: TRBV7-3; abundance: NA; j_gene: TRBJ2-2; CDR3nt: TGTGCCAGCAGCTTAGGACTAGCGGGGGAGCTGTTTTTT; CDR3aa: CASSLGLAGELFF
d_gene: NA; v_gene: TRBV2; abundance: NA; j_gene: TRBJ1-1; CDR3nt: TGTGCCAGCAGTGAAAGTGTGGGGGGATTAAACACTGAAGCTTTCTTT; CDR3aa: CASSESVGGLNTEAFF
d_gene: TRBD2; v_gene: TRBV9; abundance: NA; j_gene: TRBJ2-3; CDR3nt: TGTGCCAGCAGCGTTGGGACTAGCGGGAGGAGCGCAGATACGCAGTATTTT; CDR3aa: CASSVGTSGRSADTQYF
d_gene: TRBD1; v_gene: TRBV30; abundance: NA; j_gene: TRBJ1-2; CDR3nt: TGTGCCTGGAGGGACAGGGGGCGCGCGGGTGGCTACACCTTC; CDR3aa: CAWRDRGRAGGYTF